This TCR beta chain stems from a study of OX40 agonist ivuxolimab in advanced cancers. About the full investigation: The costimulatory receptor OX40 (CD134) was targeted by ivuxolimab, a fully human IgG2 agonistic monoclonal antibody. Intravenous ivuxolimab was administered to patients every 2 weeks at six dose levels: 0.01, 0.1, 0.3, 1.5, 3 and 10 mg/kg. Of the roughly 52 dose-escalation patients, hepatocellular carcinoma was present in around 20, melanoma in approximately 15, renal cell carcinoma in 9 and head and neck cancer in 9. A male proportion of around 83% and a mean age of approximately 55 years, ranging from 23 to 79, were recorded for the dose-escalation cohort. Prior anti-PD-1, anti-PD-L1 or anti-CTLA-4 therapy was permitted, and approximately 42% of dose-escalation patients had received checkpoint inhibitors. Partial responses occurred in three dose-escalation patients, of whom one had hepatocellular carcinoma and two had cutaneous melanoma. The point of sequencing TCRbeta in the periphery was to test whether ivuxolimab changed TCR sequence diversity and drove clonal T-cell expansion. The paper reports the monotherapy dose-escalation portion (N = 52 patients) of the phase I ivuxolimab trial. Study-wide findings and limitations: At doses from 0.1 to 3.0 mg/kg, clonal expansion was seen in both CD4+ and CD8+ blood T cells between baseline and week 6. On average, CD8+ T cells showed more expanded clones than CD4+ T cells after ivuxolimab. In the 0.1-3.0 mg/kg groups, partial responders had among the lowest normalized peripheral clonal expansion, particularly in CD8+ T cells. Low levels of normalized T-cell clonal expansion were also seen in some patients who did not respond. The antigen specificity of the clonally expanded peripheral T cells was not determined.

A note on this clone: The antigen it recognizes is unknown. It has no much larger one-base neighbor in the sample; base qualities were not kept.

Genomic DNA was isolated from the sorted cells so that the TCRbeta CDR3 region could be sequenced. TCRbeta CDR3 regions were sequenced using the immunoSEQ Assay. As stored in TCRdb, this immuneACCESS dataset retains in-frame rearrangements with V and J assigned. A fraction of the clones does not appear; measured against another copy, unresolved V genes explain less than half of the discrepancy, and the remainder lacks a known reason. Within this sample are about 81,000 clones, with about 80% of them counted one time only. The ten top clones hold over 5% of the sample. CDR1 MDHEN and CDR2 SYDVKM were looked up in the germline V gene. Trimming removed 2 bases from V and 2 bases from J, leaving 13 bases between the germline ends. The CDR3 goes from the cysteine to the phenylalanine over 15 residues. The sequence is cut down to CDR3 DNA, 45 bases in frame from base 1. The trial excluded patients who had a history of autoimmune disease or who were on systemic immunosuppression. In every dose cohort, peripheral blood was drawn for TCR sequencing at baseline, cycle 4 day 1, and cycle 7 day 1. Samples came from an open-label, multicenter, first-in-human phase I dose-escalation trial of ivuxolimab. Adults with locally advanced or metastatic melanoma, renal cell carcinoma, hepatocellular carcinoma or head and neck squamous cell carcinoma were enrolled in the trial. Before TCR sequencing, CD4+ and CD8+ T cells were separately sorted from peripheral blood.

The source is an adult with an advanced solid tumor such as melanoma, head and neck, liver or kidney cancer. Sequences were derived from CD4+ or CD8+ T cells sorted from blood, sampled in a trial of the OX40 agonist ivuxolimab. The sequence links TRBV28 to TRBJ2-7; possibly the D gene is TRBD2, per 5 matching bases. The DNA reads as follows: TGTGCCAGCAGTTTAAGTACGGGGTCGACCTACGAGCAGTACTTC. The encoded protein is CASSLSTGSTYEQYF.